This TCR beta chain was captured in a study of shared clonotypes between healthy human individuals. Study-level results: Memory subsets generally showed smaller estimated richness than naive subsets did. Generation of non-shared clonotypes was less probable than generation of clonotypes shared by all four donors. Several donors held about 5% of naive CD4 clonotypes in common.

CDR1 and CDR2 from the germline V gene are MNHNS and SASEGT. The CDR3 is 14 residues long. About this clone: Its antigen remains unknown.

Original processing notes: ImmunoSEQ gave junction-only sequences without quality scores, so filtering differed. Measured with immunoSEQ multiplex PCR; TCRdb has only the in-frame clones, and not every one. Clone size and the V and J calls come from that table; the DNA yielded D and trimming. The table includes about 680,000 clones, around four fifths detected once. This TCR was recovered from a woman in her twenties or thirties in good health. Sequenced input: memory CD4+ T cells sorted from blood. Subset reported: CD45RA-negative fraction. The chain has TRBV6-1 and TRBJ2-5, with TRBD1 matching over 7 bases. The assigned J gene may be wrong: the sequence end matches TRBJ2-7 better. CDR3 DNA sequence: TGTGCCAGCAGGGGACAGCGTGAGGACTACGAGCAGTACTTC. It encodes CASRGQREDYEQYF.